One and the same sample provided the 25 T cell receptor beta chains below, sequenced in a study of cytomegalovirus exposure and HLA in healthy donors. 13 Jbeta primers and 60 Vbeta primers were used for the PCR. The repertoire was sequenced with immunoSEQ multiplex PCR; TCRdb's copy has only in-frame clones and lacks some. This sample has roughly 150,000 clones, with around 80% found just once. Material: PBMCs. Source of these receptors: a boy aged 2 to 9 in good health and CMV-seronegative.

The V call is TRBV6-5, the J call TRBJ2-3; 10 nucleotides agree with TRBD2. Losses at the gene ends were 5 bases for V and 1 base for J; bases not matched to a gene: 3. The CDR3 consists of 15 residues. The germline CDR1 and CDR2 sequences are MNHEY and SVGAGI. The CDR3 loop is CASSPGLAGTDTQYF. DNA of the CDR3: TGTGCCAGCAGTCCCGGACTAGCGGGCACAGATACGCAGTATTTT.

The V call is TRBV11-3, the J call TRBJ1-1, with no clear D. This CDR3 is 12 amino acids long. CDR1 and CDR2 (germline): SGHNT, YENEEA. V was pared by 2 bases and J by 11 bases, with 12 bases between. The CDR3 is CASSLSGDGAFF. The CDR3 region has the DNA TGTGCCAGCAGCTTATCCGGGGATGGGGCTTTCTTT.

This chain links TRBV6-1 with TRBJ1-1; TRBD1 matches 8 bases. The germline gives CDR1 MNHNS, CDR2 SASEGT. This CDR3 comprises 19 residues. The V and J ends lost 1 base and 0 bases, in that order; junction bases with no gene match: 13. Here the CDR3 DNA reads TGTGCCAGCAGTGAAGTGGACAGGGCCTTCTGGGGTGTGAACACTGAAGCTTTCTTT. Translation gives CASSEVDRAFWGVNTEAFF.

This clone is a singleton in its sample. The chain has TRBV5-6 and TRBJ2-7, with TRBD1 matching over 8 bases. V shed 2 bases and J 3 bases; nucleotides not matched to a gene: 1. Germline CDR1 SGHDT, CDR2 YYEEEE. This CDR3 has 13 amino acids. CDR3 sequence reads: CASSFGTGYEQYF. The CDR3 coding sequence is TGTGCCAGCAGCTTCGGGACAGGCTACGAGCAGTACTTC.

This chain joins TRBV19 and TRBJ1-2; D perhaps matches TRBD1 (5 bases). CDR1 and CDR2 from the germline V gene are LNHDA and SQIVND (reference sequence). The CDR3 loop spans 15 amino acids. V was clipped by 5 bases and J by 6 bases, with 19 bases between them. The DNA of the CDR3 is TGTGCCAGTAGTCACACGGGGGAACAGGAGAATGGCTACACCTTC. Protein: CASSHTGEQENGYTF. Full variable domain (remainder filled in from reference TRBV19 and TRBJ1-2): DGGITQSPKYLFRKEGQNVTLSCEQNLNHDAMYWYRQDPGQGLRLIYYSQIVNDFQKGDIAEGYSVSREKKESFPLTVTSAQKNPTAFYLCASSHTGEQENGYTFGSGTRLTVV.

In this sample, this clone turned up a few times. V is TRBV5-4 and J is TRBJ1-4, with TRBD1 as a possible D gene (5 bases). CDR1 is SGHNT, CDR2 YYREEE, per germline (reference sequence). V dropped 1 base and J dropped 5 bases, with 6 bases sitting between them. CDR3 length: 13 residues. The CDR3 region has the DNA TGTGCCAGCAGCTTGCAGGGAAATGAAAAACTGTTTTTT. Translation gives CASSLQGNEKLFF.

V gene TRBV9 combines with J gene TRBJ2-1; tentatively, D is TRBD2 (5 bases). The germline V gene has CDR1 SGDLS and CDR2 YYNGEE. The CDR3 sequence is 18 residues long. The V end was cut by 0 bases, the J end by 4 bases, with 20 bases between. For the CDR3, the DNA is TGTGCCAGCAGCGTAGGGGGAGATAGGCCGATCCCGTACAATGAGCAGTTCTTC. Its protein is CASSVGGDRPIPYNEQFF.

The genes are TRBV10-3 and TRBJ1-1; D is possibly TRBD1 (5 bases). The ends were cut back, 2 bases at V and 2 bases at J, with 18 bases in the middle. From germline, CDR1 is ENHRY and CDR2 SYGVKD. The CDR3 length is 17 residues. CDR3 DNA sequence: TGTGCCATCAGTGAGAAGGGGTCAGCAAGTTTAAACACTGAAGCTTTCTTT. This encodes CAISEKGSASLNTEAFF.

This clone was counted a single time. The chain links TRBV6-5 to TRBJ1-2; TRBD1 is a possible D gene (5 bases). The germline V and J ends were trimmed by 2 bases and 8 bases, with 18 bases remaining between them. The CDR3 has 15 amino acids. Germline CDR1 is MNHEY and CDR2 is SVGAGI. CDR3 residues: CASSYSPGSGEGYTF. DNA for the CDR3: TGTGCCAGCAGTTACAGCCCTGGATCGGGGGAAGGCTACACCTTC.

This chain links TRBV5-1 with TRBJ1-2, with 7 bases that match TRBD1. The CDR3 spans 15 residues. Trimming removed 0 bases from V and 8 bases from J; junction bases left unmatched: 10. Germline V gene lookup returns CDR1 SGHRS and CDR2 YFSETQ. CDR3 loop: CASSLDSRGSLGYTF. CDR3 DNA sequence: TGCGCCAGCAGCTTGGATAGCAGGGGGTCTCTAGGCTACACCTTC.

The rearrangement links TRBV6-4 to TRBJ2-7, with TRBD1 matching over 10 bases. The CDR3 covers 14 residues. In germline, CDR1 is MRHNA, CDR2 SNTAGT. The junction had 8 bases not matched to a gene; V was cut back by 7 bases and J by 5 bases. The chain's CDR3 is CASKTGQGPHEQYF. CDR3 nucleotides: TGTGCCAGCAAAACGGGACAGGGGCCCCACGAGCAGTACTTC.

This sequence joins TRBV15 and TRBJ1-1; the D gene is possibly TRBD1 (5 bases). Germline CDR1 LNHNV, CDR2 YYDKDF (reference sequence). The CDR3 length is 15 residues. V was clipped by 2 bases and J by 8 bases, with 18 bases between them. CDR3 coding DNA: TGTGCCACCAGCAGACGTCGCGGAGGGGCGGTGGAAGCTTTCTTT. Protein: CATSRRRGGAVEAFF.

On this clone itself: In the same sample, other DNA sequences code for this CDR3. V and J are TRBV7-7 and TRBJ2-1, with 7 nucleotides matching TRBD1. The CDR3 spans 15 residues. V shed 3 bases, J shed 0 bases, and the junction held 2 bases outside the gene matches. Looked up from germline, CDR1 is SSHAT and CDR2 is FNYEAQ (reference sequence). CDR3 region: CASSLTGSSYNEQFF. CDR3 sequence (DNA): TGTGCCAGCAGCTTGACAGGGAGCTCCTACAATGAGCAGTTCTTC. Looking up the rest from reference TRBV7-7 and TRBJ2-1 gives the full variable domain: GAGVSQSPRYKVTKRGQDVTLRCDPISSHATLYWYQQALGQGPEFLTYFNYEAQPDKSGLPSDRFSAERPEGSISTLTIQRTEQRDSAMYRCASSLTGSSYNEQFFGPGTRLTVL.

The chain links TRBV30 to TRBJ1-2; maybe TRBD1 (5 bases). The CDR3 sequence is 14 residues long. The V and J ends lost 0 bases and 3 bases respectively, with 11 bases between them. The germline V gene encodes CDR1 GTSNPN and CDR2 SVGIG (reference sequence). This CDR3 reads CAWSVGAEYYGYTF. CDR3 DNA: TGTGCCTGGAGTGTAGGGGCAGAGTACTATGGCTACACCTTC.

The chain links TRBV7-9 to TRBJ2-7; 7 positions match TRBD2. Germline V gene lookup returns CDR1 SEHNR and CDR2 FQNEAQ (reference sequence). The junction had 3 bases not matched to a gene; V was cut back by 4 bases and J by 9 bases. The CDR3 loop spans 11 amino acids. The CDR3 nucleotides read TGTGCCAGCAGCTATCCGGGGGGGCAGTACTTC. Translated, it gives CASSYPGGQYF.

V and J are TRBV28 and TRBJ1-5; tentative D call: TRBD1 (6 bases). CDR1 is MDHEN, CDR2 SYDVKM, per germline. Trimming cost V 3 bases and J 7 bases, with 13 bases left between them. The CDR3 has 14 residues. The CDR3 nucleotides read TGTGCCAGCAGTTTGGGTAGGGGGAGCCAGCCCCAGCATTTT. Translated, it gives CASSLGRGSQPQHF. Using reference TRBV28 and TRBJ1-5 for the parts outside the CDR3, the full variable domain is DVKVTQSSRYLVKRTGEKVFLECVQDMDHENMFWYRQDPGLGLRLIYFSYDVKMKEKGDIPEGYSVSREKKERFSLILESASTNQTSMYLCASSLGRGSQPQHFGDGTRLSIL.

Concerning this clone itself: One end of the junction varies from germline; a read error may be responsible. The chain joins TRBV7-9 to TRBJ1-5; a possible D gene is TRBD1 (6 bases). Germline CDR1 is SEHNR and CDR2 is FQNEAQ (reference sequence). This CDR3 has 16 residues. CDR3 DNA: TGTTCCAGCAGCTTAGCTGGGGGGGCAGGGCCGCAGCCCCAGCATTTT. Protein: CSSSLAGGAGPQPQHF. Drawing the rest from reference TRBV7-9 and TRBJ1-5, the complete variable domain is DTGVSQNPRHKITKRGQNVTFRCDPISEHNRLYWYRQTLGQGPEFLTYFQNEAQLEKSRLLSDRFSAERPKGSFSTLEIQRTEQGDSAMYLCSSSLAGGAGPQPQHFGDGTRLSIL.

V and J are TRBV4-2 and TRBJ2-7; perhaps TRBD1 as D (5 bases). V was cut by 0 bases and J by 6 bases, with 15 bases left in between. This CDR3 has 15 amino acids. In germline, CDR1 is LGHNA, CDR2 YNFKEQ. DNA of the CDR3: TGTGCCAGCAGCCAAGATACCAGGGTGAGTTTCGAGCAGTACTTC. Translated: CASSQDTRVSFEQYF.

The V and J genes are TRBV9 and TRBJ2-1; the match to TRBD1 covers 8 bases. The CDR3 is made up of 15 amino acids. Germline lookup yields CDR1 SGDLS and CDR2 YYNGEE. Trimming removed 3 bases from V and 5 bases from J; junction bases left unmatched: 7. The DNA for the CDR3 is TGTGCCAGCAGCGGTACGACAGGGGCGAACAATGAGCAGTTCTTC. Its protein is CASSGTTGANNEQFF.

This sequence joins TRBV7-2 and TRBJ2-1; 7 nucleotides agree with TRBD2. Unmatched junction bases numbered 9, after V lost 5 bases and J lost 8 bases. Germline values: CDR1 SGHTA, CDR2 FQGNSA. The CDR3 spans 14 residues. This CDR3 reads CASSPVFRGDEQFF. The CDR3 nucleotides are TGTGCCAGCAGCCCCGTATTTCGGGGGGATGAGCAGTTCTTC.

The chain joins TRBV2 to TRBJ2-3; weak D call: TRBD2 (7 bases). The CDR3 totals 14 residues. Germline assignment: CDR1 SNHLY and CDR2 FYNNEI. V was trimmed by 8 bases and J by 5 bases, leaving 17 bases between them. The DNA of the CDR3 is TGTGCCAGCCGGAAGGGGGGGCTGGGAGATACGCAGTATTTT. This gives the protein CASRKGGLGDTQYF. Filled out from reference TRBV2 and TRBJ2-3, the complete variable domain reads EPEVTQTPSHQVTQMGQEVILRCVPISNHLYFYWYRQILGQKVEFLVSFYNNEISEKSEIFDDQFSVERPDGSNFTLKIRSTKLEDSAMYFCASRKGGLGDTQYFGPGTRLTVL.

The rearrangement joins TRBV6-1 to TRBJ2-5; TRBD2 is a possible D gene (6 bases). The J call is in doubt because the DNA end fits TRBJ2-7 better. There are 15 residues in the CDR3. Germline CDR1 MNHNS, CDR2 SASEGT. CDR3: CASREGTRISYEQYF. Here the CDR3 DNA reads TGTGCCAGCAGGGAGGGGACGAGAATCTCCTACGAGCAGTACTTC.

The chain is built from TRBV2 and TRBJ1-1; D call uncertain. The V end lost 5 bases, the J end lost 5 bases, and 9 bases lay between the germline ends. This CDR3 contains 12 residues. Germline CDR1 and CDR2: SNHLY and FYNNEI. The CDR3 loop is CASSSSNTEAFF. CDR3 coding DNA: TGTGCCAGCAGTAGCTCGAATACTGAAGCTTTCTTT.

This clone was seen only a few times. The rearrangement links TRBV5-8 to TRBJ1-2; 7 nucleotides align to TRBD1. The trim removed 2 bases at V and 8 bases at J, leaving 15 bases unmatched. Germline assignment: CDR1 SGHTS and CDR2 YDEGEE. This CDR3 is built from 16 residues. The CDR3 DNA reads TGTGCCAGCAGCTTTGGGACAGTACGGGGTTTTAAGGGCTACACCTTC. Amino acid sequence: CASSFGTVRGFKGYTF.

This clone was picked up one time. The genes are TRBV6-5 and TRBJ1-5, with TRBD1 matching over 9 bases. CDR1 is MNHEY and CDR2 is SVGAGI in the germline V gene. The CDR3 length is 15 residues. The junction had 10 bases not matched to a gene; V was cut back by 6 bases and J by 7 bases. The CDR3 DNA follows: TGTGCCAGCAGCCGGACAGGGGACCGCCGACAGCCCCAGCATTTT. This sequence encodes CASSRTGDRRQPQHF.